This TCR beta chain was profiled in a study of lymphopenia after photon versus proton radiotherapy. Study observations and caveats: Proton therapy kept repertoires fairly stable, unlike photons, which gained effector/memory cells. Post-nadir diversity loss with photons came from oligoclonal expansion, particularly CD8+ Temra cells. Survival link was tested only in deceased patients; proton benefit remains a possibility. A bigger post-nadir fall in TCR diversity correlated inversely with survival time in deceased patients.

About this clone: The target antigen is unknown.

Trimming took off 3 bases at V and 8 bases at J, with 7 bases between the two ends. This CDR3 contains 11 residues. Per germline, CDR1 MDHEN and CDR2 SYDVKM. Generated by immunoSEQ multiplex PCR, the TCRdb table keeps only in-frame clones and is missing some. Among 53,000 or so clones listed, 65% to 85% were seen once. The V and J genes are TRBV28 and TRBJ1-2; D gene ambiguous. This TCR came from a man aged 45 to 65 with gastric cancer. The sample consisted of peripheral blood, taken from a patient treated with photon-based radiotherapy. CDR3 sequence reads: CASSFRGGYTF. CDR3 nucleotides: TGTGCCAGCAGTTTCCGTGGAGGCTACACCTTC.